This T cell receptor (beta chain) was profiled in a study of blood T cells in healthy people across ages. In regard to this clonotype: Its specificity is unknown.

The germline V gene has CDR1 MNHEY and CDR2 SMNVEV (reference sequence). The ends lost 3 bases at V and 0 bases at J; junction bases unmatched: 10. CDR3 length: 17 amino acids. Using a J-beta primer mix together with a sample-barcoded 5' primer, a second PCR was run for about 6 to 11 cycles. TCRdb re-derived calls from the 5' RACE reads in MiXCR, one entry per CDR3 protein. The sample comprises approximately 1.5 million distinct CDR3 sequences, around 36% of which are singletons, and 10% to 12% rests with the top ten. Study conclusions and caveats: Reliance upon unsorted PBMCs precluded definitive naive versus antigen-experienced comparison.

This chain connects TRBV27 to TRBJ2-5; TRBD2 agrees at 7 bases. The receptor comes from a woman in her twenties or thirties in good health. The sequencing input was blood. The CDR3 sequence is CASSLRLADSYQETQYF. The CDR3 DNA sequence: TGTGCCAGCAGTTTGCGACTAGCTGATTCGTACCAAGAGACCCAGTACTTC.